Below are 20 T cell receptor beta chains sequenced from a single sample in a study of neoadjuvant anti-PD-1 for oral cavity cancer. Measured with immunoSEQ multiplex PCR; TCRdb has only the in-frame clones, and not every one. This sample has 14,000 to 15,000 clones, with about 70% found just once. This sample comprised PBMCs, obtained before nivolumab (anti-PD-1) treatment. These receptors came from a person aged 35-79 years with oral cavity squamous cell carcinoma.

In its sample, this clone was seen a few times. The chain recombines TRBV6-5 with TRBJ2-1; 9 bases agree with TRBD1. The CDR3 spans 15 residues. Per germline, CDR1 MNHEY and CDR2 SVGAGI. V shed 6 bases, J shed 7 bases, and the junction held 10 bases outside the gene matches. CDR3 in amino acids: CASRAPGQGSNEQFF. The CDR3 DNA follows: TGTGCCAGCAGGGCACCAGGACAGGGGAGTAATGAGCAGTTCTTC.

The rearrangement joins TRBV5-5 to TRBJ2-1; D is undetermined. This CDR3 comprises 14 residues. Trimming stripped 2 bases from V and 5 bases from J, with 11 bases between. In germline, CDR1 is SGHKS, CDR2 YYEKEE (reference sequence). The CDR3 nucleotides are TGTGCCAGCAGCTTTTCCTCCCGGAACAATGAGCAGTTCTTC. Its translation: CASSFSSRNNEQFF.

The V call is TRBV9, the J call TRBJ2-4; no definite D call. The CDR3 is 14 residues long. Per germline, CDR1 SGDLS and CDR2 YYNGEE. Trimming shortened V by 0 bases and J by 8 bases, and 12 bases separated the two germline ends. Written as DNA, the CDR3 is TGTGCCAGCAGCGTAGGCCGACTCACAGACATTCAGTACTTC. This sequence encodes CASSVGRLTDIQYF.

The chain combines TRBV7-8 with TRBJ2-1, with D perhaps matching TRBD1 (5 bases). Germline loops: CDR1 SGHVS, CDR2 FQNEAQ. This CDR3 contains 17 residues. Trimming removed 5 bases from V and 1 base from J, with 18 bases in between. CDR3 residues: CASSPRLQGNSYNEQFF. The CDR3 coding sequence is TGTGCCAGCAGCCCCAGGCTCCAGGGCAATTCCTACAATGAGCAGTTCTTC. The full variable domain, with the rest looked up from reference TRBV7-8 and TRBJ2-1, is GAGVSQSPRYKVAKRGQDVALRCDPISGHVSLFWYQQALGQGPEFLTYFQNEAQLDKSGLPSDRFFAERPEGSVSTLKIQRTQQEDSAVYLCASSPRLQGNSYNEQFFGPGTRLTVL.

This chain joins TRBV14 and TRBJ1-4, with D tentatively TRBD1 (5 bases). V lost 4 bases to trimming and J lost 7 bases, with 16 bases between them. The CDR3 is 15 amino acids. Per the germline V gene, CDR1 is SGHDN and CDR2 is FVKESK. As DNA, the CDR3 is TGTGCCAGCAGCCGCGTATCGGGGCGGTTTGAAAAACTGTTTTTT. Amino acid sequence: CASSRVSGRFEKLFF. Full variable domain (missing parts from reference TRBV14 and TRBJ1-4): EAGVTQFPSHSVIEKGQTVTLRCDPISGHDNLYWYRRVMGKEIKFLLHFVKESKQDESGMPNNRFLAERTGGTYSTLKVQPAELEDSGVYFCASSRVSGRFEKLFFGSGTQLSVL.

The V and J genes are TRBV5-5 and TRBJ1-6; 9 nucleotides align to TRBD1. The CDR3 runs 14 residues. J was trimmed by 7 bases and V by 4 bases; bases with no gene match: 3. CDR1 is SGHKS and CDR2 is YYEKEE in the germline V gene (reference sequence). The CDR3: CASSPQGANSPLHF. The CDR3 bases are TGTGCCAGCAGCCCACAGGGGGCAAATTCACCCCTCCACTTT.

The chain links TRBV19 to TRBJ2-2; TRBD2 matches at 8 bases. Germline CDR1 and CDR2: LNHDA and SQIVND (reference sequence). The CDR3 is 16 residues long. V was clipped by 5 bases and J by 6 bases; unmatched bases: 11. This CDR3 is CASSAWEAGEAGELFF. CDR3 DNA sequence: TGTGCCAGTAGTGCCTGGGAAGCGGGAGAGGCCGGGGAGCTGTTTTTT. Combining the CDR3 with reference TRBV19 and TRBJ2-2 gives the whole variable domain DGGITQSPKYLFRKEGQNVTLSCEQNLNHDAMYWYRQDPGQGLRLIYYSQIVNDFQKGDIAEGYSVSREKKESFPLTVTSAQKNPTAFYLCASSAWEAGEAGELFFGEGSRLTVL.

The chain combines TRBV15 with TRBJ2-2; 14 positions agree with TRBD2. V was clipped by 5 bases and J by 6 bases; unmatched bases: 5. The CDR3 sequence is 16 residues long. Germline V gene lookup returns CDR1 LNHNV and CDR2 YYDKDF (reference sequence). The CDR3 region has the DNA TGTGCCACCAGCGGTCCGGGACTAGCGGGAGCCGGGGAGCTGTTTTTT. It translates to CATSGPGLAGAGELFF.

The rearrangement links TRBV27 to TRBJ2-7, with D hard to call. The V and J ends lost 0 bases and 4 bases respectively, with 7 bases between them. The CDR3 has 13 amino acids. The germline gives CDR1 MNHEY, CDR2 SMNVEV (reference sequence). The CDR3 nucleotides are TGTGCCAGCAGTTTATCCCTTGGGTACGAGCAGTACTTC. Translating it yields CASSLSLGYEQYF.

The rearrangement uses TRBV5-1 and TRBJ1-2; D might be TRBD1 (6 bases). From germline, CDR1 is SGHRS and CDR2 YFSETQ. The length of the CDR3 is 15 residues. Deletions cut 0 bases from V and 6 bases from J, with 15 bases between. CDR3 loop: CASSLEGGFRDGYTF. The CDR3 DNA reads TGCGCCAGCAGCTTGGAAGGGGGTTTTCGAGATGGCTACACCTTC.

The chain recombines TRBV7-9 with TRBJ1-1; 9 bases fit TRBD1. Losses at the gene ends were 5 bases for V and 6 bases for J; bases not matched to a gene: 10. This CDR3 spans 15 amino acids. Germline loops: CDR1 SEHNR, CDR2 FQNEAQ (reference sequence). The CDR3 coding sequence is TGTGCCAGCAGCCCCCAGGGACAGGGAAATGCTGAAGCTTTCTTT. Its translation is CASSPQGQGNAEAFF.

The rearrangement uses TRBV29-1 and TRBJ2-7; D call uncertain. This CDR3 has 16 amino acids. The ends were cut back, 6 bases at V and 4 bases at J, with 25 bases in the middle. Germline V CDR1 and CDR2: SQVTM, ANQGSEA. This CDR3 is CSVLLGFPKVRYEQYF. For the CDR3, the DNA is TGCAGCGTCCTTCTGGGGTTCCCCAAAGTTAGGTACGAGCAGTACTTC.

The rearrangement joins TRBV18 to TRBJ1-1, with TRBD1 matching 7 bases. CDR1 KGHSH and CDR2 LQKENI come from the germline V gene. CDR3 length equals 15 residues. The ends lost 4 bases at V and 1 base at J; junction bases unmatched: 6. The CDR3 sequence: CASSQNRGPNTEAFF. The CDR3 nucleotides are TGTGCCAGCTCACAAAACAGGGGCCCGAACACTGAAGCTTTCTTT.

This chain connects TRBV7-9 to TRBJ1-5, with no clear D. The germline gives CDR1 SEHNR, CDR2 FQNEAQ (reference sequence). The CDR3 totals 16 residues. V was pared by 2 bases and J by 0 bases, with 11 bases between. Here the CDR3 DNA reads TGTGCCAGCAGCTTAAGTTCCGGGGATAGCAATCAGCCCCAGCATTTT. Translated: CASSLSSGDSNQPQHF.

The V gene is TRBV11-2, the J gene TRBJ1-1, with a weak D call TRBD1 (5 bases). The V end lost 5 bases, the J end lost 4 bases, and 17 bases lay between the germline ends. Germline CDR1 is SGHAT and CDR2 is FQNNGV. The CDR3 length is 15 residues. CDR3 DNA: TGTGCCAGCAGCACCTGGATACGGGGCTTCACTGAAGCTTTCTTT. Its protein is CASSTWIRGFTEAFF.

The chain is built from TRBV11-1 and TRBJ1-1; D gene unclear. Trimming shortened V by 2 bases and J by 4 bases, and 5 bases separated the two germline ends. Germline V gives CDR1 SGHAT, CDR2 FQDESV (reference sequence). This CDR3 region has 12 residues. CDR3 region: CASSLSATEAFF. CDR3 DNA: TGTGCCAGCAGCTTATCCGCCACTGAAGCTTTCTTT.

This clone appeared a single time. The genes are TRBV5-1 and TRBJ2-2; D possibly corresponds to TRBD1 (5 bases). Looked up from germline, CDR1 is SGHRS and CDR2 is YFSETQ. The germline V and J ends were trimmed by 4 bases and 5 bases, with 12 bases remaining between them. The CDR3 is made up of 14 amino acids. The CDR3 nucleotides are TGCGCCAGCAGCCCCACCCGACAGACCGGGGAGCTGTTTTTT. Translating gives CASSPTRQTGELFF.

This clone was observed a handful of times. The CDR3 DNA is TGTGCCAGCAGCGGTCTAAGTAGCGGGGGCCCTCTGGAGACCCAGTACTTC. Encoded protein: CASSGLSSGGPLETQYF. The genes are TRBV7-2 and TRBJ2-5; TRBD2 matches at 9 bases. The germline V gene has CDR1 SGHTA and CDR2 FQGNSA. This CDR3 is built from 17 residues. Trimming at V came to 5 bases and at J to 5 bases, leaving 15 bases not matched to a gene. The full variable domain, rest sourced from reference TRBV7-2 and TRBJ2-5, is GAGVSQSPSNKVTEKGKDVELRCDPISGHTALYWYRQSLGQGLEFLIYFQGNSAPDKSGLPSDRFSAERTGGSVSTLTIQRTQQEDSAVYLCASSGLSSGGPLETQYFGPGTRLLVL.

The genes are TRBV5-1 and TRBJ1-2; D remains ambiguous. The germline CDR1 and CDR2 sequences are SGHRS and YFSETQ. CDR3 length equals 13 residues. V was pared by 6 bases and J by 4 bases, with 13 bases between. CDR3 DNA: TGCGCCAGCACCGAGTCGATCGGCTATGGCTACACCTTC. Its protein product is CASTESIGYGYTF. Complete variable domain (other parts from reference TRBV5-1 and TRBJ1-2): KAGVTQTPRYLIKTRGQQVTLSCSPISGHRSVSWYQQTPGQGLQFLFEYFSETQRNKGNFPGRFSGRQFSNSRSEMNVSTLELGDSALYLCASTESIGYGYTFGSGTRLTVV.

This clone was counted once. The chain joins TRBV5-1 to TRBJ2-3; D might be TRBD2 (6 bases). The CDR3 totals 15 residues. Germline V gene lookup returns CDR1 SGHRS and CDR2 YFSETQ. V lost 3 bases to trimming and J lost 2 bases, with 13 bases between them. The DNA for the CDR3 is TGCGCCAGCAGCTCCGGGAGCGCCCTCACAGATACGCAGTATTTT. It codes for CASSSGSALTDTQYF.